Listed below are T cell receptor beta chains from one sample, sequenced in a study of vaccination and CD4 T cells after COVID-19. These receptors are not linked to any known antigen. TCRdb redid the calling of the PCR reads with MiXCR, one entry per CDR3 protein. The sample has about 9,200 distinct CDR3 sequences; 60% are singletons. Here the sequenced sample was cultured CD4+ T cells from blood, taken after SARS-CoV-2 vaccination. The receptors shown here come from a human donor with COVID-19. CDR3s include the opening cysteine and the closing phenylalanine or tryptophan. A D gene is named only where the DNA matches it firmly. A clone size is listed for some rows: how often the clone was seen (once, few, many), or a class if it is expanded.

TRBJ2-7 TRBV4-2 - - TGTGCCAGCAGCCAAGATATCCCGGGGGGCCCTCGGTACGAGCAGTACTTC CASSQDIPGGPRYEQYF
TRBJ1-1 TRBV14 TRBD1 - TGTGCCAGCAGCCTCAGGACAGGGCGGAACACTGAAGCTTTCTTT CASSLRTGRNTEAFF
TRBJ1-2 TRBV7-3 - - TGTGCCAGCAGCTCCACATCCGGGGCAAACCCCTATGGCTACACCTTC CASSSTSGANPYGYTF
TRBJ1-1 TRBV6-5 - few TGTGCCAGCAGTTCCCCCTGGGGAGGGACTACTGAAGCTTTCTTT CASSSPWGGTTEAFF
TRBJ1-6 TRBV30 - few TGTGCCTGGAGACTACAGGGAGGGAGGCGCTCCTATAATTCACCCCTCCACTTT CAWRLQGGRRSYNSPLHF
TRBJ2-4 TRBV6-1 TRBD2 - TGTGCCAGCACACCATGGGCTAGCGGGGGGAAAGCCAAAAACATTCAGTACTTC CASTPWASGGKAKNIQYF
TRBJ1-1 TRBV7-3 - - TGTGCCAGCAGCCCCCACTTGAACACTGAAGCTTTCTTT CASSPHLNTEAFF
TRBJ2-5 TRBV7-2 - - TGTGCCAGCAGCCCGATGGTAGGTTCGGAGACCCGGTACTTC CASSPMVGSETRYF
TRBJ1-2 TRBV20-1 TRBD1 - TGCAGTGCTACGGACAGGGGAAACTATGGCTACACCTTC CSATDRGNYGYTF
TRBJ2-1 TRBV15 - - TGTGCCACCAGCAGAGATCTGACCTCCTACAATGAGCAGTTCTTC CATSRDLTSYNEQFF
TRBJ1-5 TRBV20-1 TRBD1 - TGCAGTGCTAGGTGGCAGGGGGCGGGATATAGCAATCAGCCCCAGCATTTT CSARWQGAGYSNQPQHF
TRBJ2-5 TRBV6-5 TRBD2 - TGTGCCAGCAGTTACGTCGGGGGGGACCAGTACTTC CASSYVGGDQYF
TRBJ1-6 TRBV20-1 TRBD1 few TGCAGTGCTAGGGTGGGACAGGGGAGCTCCTATAATTCACCCCTCCACTTT CSARVGQGSSYNSPLHF
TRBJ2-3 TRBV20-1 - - TGCAGTGCTAGAGGGGGACTCTCGCCTAGCACAGATACGCAGTATTTT CSARGGLSPSTDTQYF
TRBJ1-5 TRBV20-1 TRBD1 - TGCAGTGCCCCGACAGGGGTGAATCAGCCCCAGCATTTT CSAPTGVNQPQHF
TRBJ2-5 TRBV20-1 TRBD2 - TGCAGTGCTAGAGAGGGGCTAGCGGGATACCAAGAGACCCAGTACTTC CSAREGLAGYQETQYF
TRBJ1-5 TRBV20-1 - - TGCAGTGCTAGTTCAGGGGAGGGAGGTCAGCCCCAGCATTTT CSASSGEGGQPQHF
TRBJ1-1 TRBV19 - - TGTGCCAGTAGTCAGGGACTGAACACTGAAGCTTTCTTT CASSQGLNTEAFF
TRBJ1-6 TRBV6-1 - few TGTGCCAGCAGGGGCCCCAATTCACCCCTCCACTTT CASRGPNSPLHF
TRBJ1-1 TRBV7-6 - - TGTGCCAGCAGCTTACAGGAGAACACTGAAGCTTTCTTT CASSLQENTEAFF
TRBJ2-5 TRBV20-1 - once TGCAGTGCTAGAGCCCTAGACGCGCCCACGGAGACCCAGTACTTC CSARALDAPTETQYF
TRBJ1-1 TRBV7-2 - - TGTGCCAGCAGCTTAACCACAGGGAACACTGAAGCTTTCTTT CASSLTTGNTEAFF
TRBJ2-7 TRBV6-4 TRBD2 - TGTGCCAGCAGTGACTCCTGGGGGAGGGGCTACGAGCAGTACTTC CASSDSWGRGYEQYF
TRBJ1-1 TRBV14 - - TGTGCCAGCAGCCCCGCCGGGTCGGAGGAAGCTTTCTTT CASSPAGSEEAFF
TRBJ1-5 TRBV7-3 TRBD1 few TGTGCCAGCAGCTTTGGACCGGAGACAGGGTACAATCAGCCCCAGCATTTT CASSFGPETGYNQPQHF
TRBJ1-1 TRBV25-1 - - TGTGCCAGCAGTGAAGGCTTAAGGACGGAACCTGCTTTCTTT CASSEGLRTEPAFF
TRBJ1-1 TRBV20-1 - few TGCAGTGCTAGAGACCCCACTTGGGGGCACACTGAAGCTTTCTTT CSARDPTWGHTEAFF
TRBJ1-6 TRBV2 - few TGTGCCAGCAGTGAGGGCGGGGGTTCACCCCTCCACTTT CASSEGGGSPLHF
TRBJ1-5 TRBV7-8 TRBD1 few TGTGCCAGCAGCCCGCGAGGGACAGTCAATCAGCCCCAGCATTTT CASSPRGTVNQPQHF
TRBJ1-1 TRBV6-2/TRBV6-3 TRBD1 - TGTGCCAGCAGTTACCTGGGACAGGCCACTGAAGCTTTCTTT CASSYLGQATEAFF
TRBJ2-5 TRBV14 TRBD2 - TGTGCCAGCAGACGGCACGGGACTAGCGGGGGAGGGGGGGAGACCCAGTACTTC CASRRHGTSGGGGETQYF
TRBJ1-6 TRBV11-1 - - TGTGCCAGCAGCTTGAGGGGGAATTCACCCCTCCACTTT CASSLRGNSPLHF
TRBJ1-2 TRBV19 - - TGTGCCAGTAGTATGAGAGTAAGGGGGTCCAACTATGGCTACACCTTC CASSMRVRGSNYGYTF
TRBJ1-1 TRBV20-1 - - TGCAGTGCTAGAAACGGGGCTGTCAGGGGTGAAGCTTTCTTT CSARNGAVRGEAFF
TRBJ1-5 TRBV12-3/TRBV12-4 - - TGTGCCATTAATCAGCCCCAGCATTTT CAINQPQHF
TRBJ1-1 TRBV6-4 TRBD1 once TGTGCCAGCAGCGAACAGGGGGCATCGACTGAAGCTTTCTTT CASSEQGASTEAFF
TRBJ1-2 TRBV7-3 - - TGTGCCAGCAGCTCGACACCTTCGGGCGCTGGCTACACCTTC CASSSTPSGAGYTF
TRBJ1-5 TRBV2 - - TGTGCCAGCAGAGACGATAGCGGCAATCAGCCCCAGCATTTT CASRDDSGNQPQHF
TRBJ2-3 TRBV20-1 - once TGCAGTGCTAGGCGCCCGGGGACAGATACGCAGTATTTT CSARRPGTDTQYF
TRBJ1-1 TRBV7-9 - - TGTGCCAGCAGCTTAGGGCGGACTGAAGCTTTCTTT CASSLGRTEAFF
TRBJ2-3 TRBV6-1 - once TGTGCCAGCAGTCCCCCCCCTGGGGGGCCAAATACGCAGTATTTT CASSPPPGGPNTQYF
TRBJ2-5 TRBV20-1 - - TGCAGTGCCGAGATGGGTTGGGTGGGGGAGACCCAGTACTTC CSAEMGWVGETQYF
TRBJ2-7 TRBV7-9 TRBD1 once TGTGCCAGCAGCTTGGTGGACAGGGGGAGCTCCTACGAGCAGTACTTC CASSLVDRGSSYEQYF
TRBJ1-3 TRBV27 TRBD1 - TGTGCCAGCAGGGTGACAGGGGCTACTGGAAACACCATATATTTT CASRVTGATGNTIYF
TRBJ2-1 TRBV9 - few TGTGCCAGCACCAAGGAGGGGGGCAGTTATGATGAGCAGTTCTTC CASTKEGGSYDEQFF